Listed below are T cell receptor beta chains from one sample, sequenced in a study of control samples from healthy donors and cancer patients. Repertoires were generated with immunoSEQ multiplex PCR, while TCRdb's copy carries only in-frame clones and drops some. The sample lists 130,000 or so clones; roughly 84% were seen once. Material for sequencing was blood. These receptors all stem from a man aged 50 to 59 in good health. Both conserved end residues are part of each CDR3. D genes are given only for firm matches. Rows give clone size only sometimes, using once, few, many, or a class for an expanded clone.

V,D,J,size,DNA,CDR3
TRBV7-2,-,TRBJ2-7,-,TGTGCCAGCAGCTTTTTCGGAGACTATTACGAGCAGTACTTC,CASSFFGDYYEQYF
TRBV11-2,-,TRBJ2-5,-,TGTGCCAGCAGCCCGGATCAAGGACTGGGGGAGACCCAGTACTTC,CASSPDQGLGETQYF
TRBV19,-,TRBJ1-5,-,TGTGCCAGTAGTCCCACGTGGGGCTTGGAGCCCCAGCATTTT,CASSPTWGLEPQHF
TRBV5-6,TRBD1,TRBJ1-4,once,TGTGCCAGCAGCCGATACACAGGGGGCAGGGGTAATGAAAAACTGTTTTTT,CASSRYTGGRGNEKLFF
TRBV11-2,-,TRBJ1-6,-,TGTGCCAGCAGCCGTTCCACTCCGACCATTAATTCACCCCTCCACTTT,CASSRSTPTINSPLHF
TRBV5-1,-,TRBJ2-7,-,TGCGCCAGCAGCCGTGGGACTGGCTCCTACGAGCAGTACTTC,CASSRGTGSYEQYF
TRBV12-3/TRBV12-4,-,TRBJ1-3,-,TGTGCCAGCGATTTTAGCTCTGGAAACACCATATATTTT,CASDFSSGNTIYF
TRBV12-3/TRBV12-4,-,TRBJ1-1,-,TGTGCCAGCAGTCCAGGGTGGACTGAAGCTTTCTTT,CASSPGWTEAFF
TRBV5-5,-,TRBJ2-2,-,TGTGCCAGCAGCTTGGGACTTTTAACCGGGGAGCTGTTTTTT,CASSLGLLTGELFF
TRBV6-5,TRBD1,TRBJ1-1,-,TGTGCCAGCAGTTATAGGACAGGGGAGCCAATCTTT,CASSYRTGEPIF
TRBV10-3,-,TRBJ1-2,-,TGTGCCATCAGTGGAATTTATGGTGATGGTAACTATGGCTACACCTTC,CAISGIYGDGNYGYTF
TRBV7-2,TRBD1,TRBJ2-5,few,TGTGCCAGCAGCTTAGTGGGCAGGGGGCCGGAGACCCAGTACTTC,CASSLVGRGPETQYF
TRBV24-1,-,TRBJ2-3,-,TGTGCCACCAGTGAACCAGACAGAACCACAGATACGCAGTATTTT,CATSEPDRTTDTQYF
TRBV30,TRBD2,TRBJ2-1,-,TGTGCCTGGACTAGCGGGGTTGATGAGCAGTTCTTC,CAWTSGVDEQFF
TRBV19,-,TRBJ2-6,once,TGTGCCAGTAGTTCCCTTTCTGGGGCCAACGTCCTGACTTTC,CASSSLSGANVLTF
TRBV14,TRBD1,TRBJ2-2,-,TGTGCCAGCAGCCTTAGACCGGGACAGGGCACCGGGGAGCTGTTTTTT,CASSLRPGQGTGELFF
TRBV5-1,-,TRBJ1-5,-,TGCGCCAGCAGCTTGGGGGGGTATAGCAATCAGCCCCAGCATTTT,CASSLGGYSNQPQHF
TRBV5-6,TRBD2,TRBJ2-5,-,TGTGCCAGCAGCTCCCCCGTAGCGGGAGGAGAGACCCAGTACTTC,CASSSPVAGGETQYF
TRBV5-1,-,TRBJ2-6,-,TGCGCCAGCGGCGTAAGGGGGGACGGGGCCAACGTCCTGACTTTC,CASGVRGDGANVLTF
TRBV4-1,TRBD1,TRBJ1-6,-,TGCGCCAGCAGCCAAGAAAGAACCAGGGGGTATTCACCCCTCCACTTT,CASSQERTRGYSPLHF
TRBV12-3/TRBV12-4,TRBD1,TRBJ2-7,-,TGTGCCAGCAGCTTGACAGGGTACGAGCAGTACTTC,CASSLTGYEQYF
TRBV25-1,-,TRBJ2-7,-,TGTGCCAGCAGTGATAGGGGGGGCTCCAGAGTGGACGAGCAGTACTTC,CASSDRGGSRVDEQYF
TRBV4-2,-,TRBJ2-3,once,TGTGCCAGCAGCCAAGATACTACTAGCACAGATACGCAGTATTTT,CASSQDTTSTDTQYF
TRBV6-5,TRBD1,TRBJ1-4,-,TGTGCCAGCAGTTACTCTGGGACAGGGTATGAAAAACTGTTTTTT,CASSYSGTGYEKLFF
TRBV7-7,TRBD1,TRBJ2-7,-,TGTGCTAGCAGCACGAGTACAGGGGATGAGCAGTACTTC,CASSTSTGDEQYF
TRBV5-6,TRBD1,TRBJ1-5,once,TGTGCCAGCAGCCCCGAGTGGACAGGGTCTCTAGGCAATCAGCCCCAGCATTTT,CASSPEWTGSLGNQPQHF
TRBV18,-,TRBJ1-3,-,TGTGCCAGCTCGCTCGACAGCTCTGGAAACACCATATATTTT,CASSLDSSGNTIYF
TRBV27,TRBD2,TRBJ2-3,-,TGTGCCAGCAGTTTATCTCCTAGCGGGGGCACAGATACGCAGTATTTT,CASSLSPSGGTDTQYF
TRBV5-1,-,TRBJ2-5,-,TGCGCCAGCAGCTTCGGAGGGGGCTATAGGTTGCAAGAGACCCAGTACTTC,CASSFGGGYRLQETQYF
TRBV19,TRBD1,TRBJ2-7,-,TGTGCCAGTAGCTCTCCTCTGGGACAGCCGTACGAGCAGTACTTC,CASSSPLGQPYEQYF
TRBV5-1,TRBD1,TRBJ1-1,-,TGCGCCAGCAGCGGGCGGACAGGGAACACTGAAGCTTTCTTT,CASSGRTGNTEAFF
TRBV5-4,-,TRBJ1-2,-,TGTGCCAGCAGCTTGTTCGTCCAGGGATTGAATGGCTACACCTTC,CASSLFVQGLNGYTF
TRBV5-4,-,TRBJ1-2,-,TGTGCCAGCAGCTTGGGAGGGTTTGCCTACACCTTC,CASSLGGFAYTF
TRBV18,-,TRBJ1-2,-,TGTGCCAGCTCACCTTCCGGGACACCTAACTATGGCTACACCTTC,CASSPSGTPNYGYTF
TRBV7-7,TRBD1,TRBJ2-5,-,TGTGCTAGCAGCCGCGAATCTCACAGGGGAAGAGAGACCCAGTACTTC,CASSRESHRGRETQYF
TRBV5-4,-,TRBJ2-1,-,TGTGCCAGCAGCAGCCAGGGGGGCTACAATGAGCAGTTCTTC,CASSSQGGYNEQFF
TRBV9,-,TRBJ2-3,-,TGTGCCAGCAGCGTAGGGGTGGCAGGGGTCACAGATACGCAGTATTTT,CASSVGVAGVTDTQYF